The clone carrying this TCR beta chain was picked up many times. Antigen unknown. The sample comes from a study of T-cell reconstitution after alpha-beta-depleted transplantation in children. Regarding the study as a whole: It was newly produced T cells that mostly accounted for T-cell counts and diversity one year after transplant.

Unique molecular identifiers were used in preparing the TCRbeta library. Via MiXCR, TCRdb re-called the PCR reads, giving one row per CDR3 protein. Found here are tens of thousands of distinct CDR3 sequences, around 16% of them singletons; the top ten hold 20%. The V gene's germline CDR1 is DFQATT and CDR2 SNEGSKA (reference sequence). Trimming cost V 5 bases and J 2 bases, with 9 bases left between them. The CDR3 extends over 12 amino acids. The receptor was isolated from a male patient aged 2 to 9 who had a stem cell transplant for acute lymphoblastic leukemia, so the T cells may come from the graft donor. This material consisted of PBMCs, mostly from graft donor cells, taken 180 days after TCRalphabeta/CD19-depleted stem cell transplant. The rearrangement joins TRBV20-1 to TRBJ1-2; TRBD1 might be the D (6 bases). In DNA form, the CDR3 reads TGCAGTGCTCCAGACAGGAACTATGGCTACACCTTC. Amino acid sequence: CSAPDRNYGYTF.